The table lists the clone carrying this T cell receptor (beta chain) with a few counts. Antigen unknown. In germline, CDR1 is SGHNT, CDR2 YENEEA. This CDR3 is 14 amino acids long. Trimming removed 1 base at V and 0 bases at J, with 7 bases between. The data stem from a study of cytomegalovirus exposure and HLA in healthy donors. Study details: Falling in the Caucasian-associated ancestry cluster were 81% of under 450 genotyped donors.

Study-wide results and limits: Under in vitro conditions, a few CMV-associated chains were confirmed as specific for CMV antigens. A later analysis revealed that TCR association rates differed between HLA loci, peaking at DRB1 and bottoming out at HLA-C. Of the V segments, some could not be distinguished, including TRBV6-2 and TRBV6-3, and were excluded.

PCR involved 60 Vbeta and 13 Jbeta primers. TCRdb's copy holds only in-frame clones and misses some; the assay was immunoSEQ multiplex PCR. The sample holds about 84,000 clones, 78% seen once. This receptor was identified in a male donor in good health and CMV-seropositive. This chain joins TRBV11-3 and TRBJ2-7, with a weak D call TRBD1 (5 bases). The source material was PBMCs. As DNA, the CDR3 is TGTGCCAGCAGCTTAGGACAGCACTCCTACGAGCAGTACTTC. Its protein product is CASSLGQHSYEQYF.